Detailed here is one T cell receptor beta chain. This sample was taken from a study of blood T cell repertoires in COVID-19. The wider study: Acute and convalescent COVID-19 samples came from the United States, Italy and Spain. T cells, B-cell-depleted T cells, or PBMCs provided the cDNA or gDNA that served as material.

CDR1 and CDR2 (germline): MNHEY, SMNVEV (reference sequence). CDR3 size: 16 residues. Germline trimming cut 6 bases from V and 3 bases from J; bases unmatched to any gene: 9. Sequencing was performed with immunoSEQ multiplex PCR; in TCRdb, only in-frame clones are kept and a portion is missing. The sample includes about 60,000 clones, 70% to 85% of them seen just once. Source material: peripheral blood. This receptor was obtained from a man aged 60-69 years with acute or convalescent COVID-19. The rearrangement joins TRBV27 to TRBJ2-2; 8 bases are a match to TRBD1. This CDR3 is CASSRTGQVDTGELFF. CDR3 DNA: TGTGCCAGCAGCCGAACGGGACAGGTGGACACCGGGGAGCTGTTTTTT.